Presented here are 9 T cell receptor beta chains from one specimen sequenced in a study of cytomegalovirus exposure and HLA in healthy donors. Amplification used 60 Vbeta primers and 13 Jbeta primers. The repertoire was sequenced with immunoSEQ multiplex PCR; TCRdb's copy has only in-frame clones and lacks some. The sample shows over 150,000 clones, around 79% of them seen only once. Sample: PBMCs. The receptors here all came from a man in his forties in good health and CMV-seronegative.

J is TRBJ1-2 and V is TRBV18; no clear D. CDR1 is KGHSH and CDR2 is LQKENI in the germline V gene. The CDR3 runs 12 residues. The V and J ends lost 2 bases and 8 bases respectively, with 9 bases between them. Here the CDR3 reads CASSPGPGGYTF. The CDR3 bases are TGTGCCAGCTCACCAGGTCCCGGGGGCTACACCTTC. Drawing the rest from reference TRBV18 and TRBJ1-2, the complete variable domain is NAGVMQNPRHLVRRRGQEARLRCSPMKGHSHVYWYRQLPEEGLKFMVYLQKENIIDESGMPKERFSAEFPKEGPSILRIQQVVRGDSAAYFCASSPGPGGYTFGSGTRLTVV.

J is TRBJ2-3 and V is TRBV10-3; 12 bases map to TRBD2. Germline loops: CDR1 ENHRY, CDR2 SYGVKD. This CDR3 has 16 residues. V shed 7 bases, J shed 2 bases, and the junction held 7 bases outside the gene matches. The CDR3 DNA follows: TGTGCCATCACTAGCGGGGGGGCCGGGGTCACAGATACGCAGTATTTT. Protein sequence: CAITSGGAGVTDTQYF.

For this clone: At one end, the junction sequence differs from germline, possibly due to a read error. The rearrangement joins TRBV7-7 to TRBJ2-1, with TRBD1 matching 7 bases. The CDR3 runs to 16 residues. Looked up from germline, CDR1 is SSHAT and CDR2 is FNYEAQ (reference sequence). The CDR3 sequence is CASNPKDRSSYNEQFF. The CDR3 DNA is TGTGCTAGCAACCCCAAGGACAGGAGCTCCTACAATGAGCAGTTCTTC.

V and J are TRBV11-3 and TRBJ2-3; D is unclear. This CDR3 comprises 15 residues. The germline V gene encodes CDR1 SGHNT and CDR2 YENEEA. Trimming left V 1 base short and J 1 base short, with 9 bases between. CDR3 sequence (DNA): TGTGCCAGCAGCTTAGGTGGAGCAGGCACAGATACGCAGTATTTT. Encoded protein: CASSLGGAGTDTQYF.

The chain is built from TRBV6-1 and TRBJ1-1; TRBD1 agrees at 9 bases. The CDR3 is made up of 15 amino acids. CDR1 is MNHNS, CDR2 SASEGT, per germline. The junction had 11 bases not matched to a gene; V was cut back by 5 bases and J by 7 bases. The CDR3 bases are TGTGCCAGCAGTAACCTACAGGGGGCAGGGATTGAAGCTTTCTTT. It yields the protein CASSNLQGAGIEAFF.

In its sample, this clone was seen a few times. The rearrangement joins TRBV28 to TRBJ1-5; 9 positions agree with TRBD1. The CDR3 contains 15 residues. V lost 6 bases and J lost 7; bases outside the gene matches: 10. In germline, CDR1 is MDHEN, CDR2 SYDVKM. The CDR3 here is CASSPGDREFQPQHF. For the CDR3, the DNA is TGTGCCAGCAGCCCCGGGGACAGGGAATTCCAGCCCCAGCATTTT.

A few counts support this clone. The gene calls are TRBV28 and TRBJ2-7, with 8 bases aligning to TRBD1. V was pared by 10 bases and J by 2 bases, with 7 bases of the junction left unmatched. The CDR3 runs 13 residues. Per germline, CDR1 MDHEN and CDR2 SYDVKM. This CDR3 is CATQTGATYEQYF. For the CDR3, the DNA is TGTGCCACCCAGACAGGGGCAACCTACGAGCAGTACTTC.

This chain links TRBV28 with TRBJ1-2; 8 bases agree with TRBD1. Germline CDR1 MDHEN, CDR2 SYDVKM. V shed 1 base, J shed 5 bases, and the junction held 12 bases outside the gene matches. This CDR3 spans 17 amino acids. As DNA, the CDR3 is TGTGCCAGCAGTTTATTAGGCATAGGACAGGGATTTTATGGCTACACCTTC. Encoded protein: CASSLLGIGQGFYGYTF.

The rearrangement uses TRBV28 and TRBJ2-7; perhaps TRBD1 as D (6 bases). CDR1 and CDR2 (germline): MDHEN, SYDVKM. V was clipped by 7 bases and J by 3 bases, with 16 bases between them. This CDR3 spans 14 amino acids. The CDR3: CASKAGTSGYEQYF. The CDR3 DNA reads TGTGCCAGCAAAGCCGGGACATCTGGCTACGAGCAGTACTTC.